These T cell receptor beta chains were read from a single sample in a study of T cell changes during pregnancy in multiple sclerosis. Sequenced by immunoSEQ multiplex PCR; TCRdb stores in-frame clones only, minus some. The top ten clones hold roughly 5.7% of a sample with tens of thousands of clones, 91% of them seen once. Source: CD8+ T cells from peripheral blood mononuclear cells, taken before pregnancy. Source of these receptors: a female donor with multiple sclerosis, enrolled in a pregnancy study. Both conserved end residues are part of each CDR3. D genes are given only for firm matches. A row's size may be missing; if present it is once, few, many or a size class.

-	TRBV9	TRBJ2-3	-	TGTGCCAGCAGCGGGGGAGCGTTAGGCACAGATACGCAGTATTTT	CASSGGALGTDTQYF
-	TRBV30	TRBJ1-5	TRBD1	TGTGCCTGGAGTCCGGGACAGGGCGATCAGCCCCAGCATTTT	CAWSPGQGDQPQHF
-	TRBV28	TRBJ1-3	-	TGTGCCAGCATCGATCGGTCGCCCTCTGGAAACACCATATATTTT	CASIDRSPSGNTIYF
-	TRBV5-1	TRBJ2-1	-	TGCGCCAGCAGCTGGGACACTAGGGAAGGCGATGAGCAGTTCTTC	CASSWDTREGDEQFF
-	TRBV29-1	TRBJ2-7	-	TGCAGCGTTAGGAGGGGCCCCGAGCAGTACTTC	CSVRRGPEQYF
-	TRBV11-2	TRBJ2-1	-	TGTGCCAGCAGCTTAGATCGGAATGAGCAGTTCTTC	CASSLDRNEQFF
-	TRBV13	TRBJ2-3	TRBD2	TGTGCCAGCAGCTTAGGGGATCTAGCGGGGGGAAGCACAGATACGCAGTATTTT	CASSLGDLAGGSTDTQYF
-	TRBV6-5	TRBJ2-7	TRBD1	TGTGCCAGCAGTTACTCCGGGACAGGGGGCTACGAGCAGTACTTC	CASSYSGTGGYEQYF
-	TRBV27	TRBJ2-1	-	TGTGCCAGCAGTTTATTGGTGGGCCTAAGTTCCGATGAGCAGTTCTTC	CASSLLVGLSSDEQFF
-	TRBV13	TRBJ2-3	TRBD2	TGTGCCACCGCCGGGGGGGGCACAGATACGCAGTATTTT	CATAGGGTDTQYF
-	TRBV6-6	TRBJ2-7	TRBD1	TGTGCCAGCAGTTACGGGACAGGGGACTCCTACGAGCAGTACTTC	CASSYGTGDSYEQYF
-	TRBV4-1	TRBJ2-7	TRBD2	TGCGCCAGCAGCCAAGTACCCGGGACTAGTACCTACGAGCAGTACTTC	CASSQVPGTSTYEQYF
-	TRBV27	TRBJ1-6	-	TGTGCCAGCAGTTTATCGATCGGAGAGAACCTCCACTTT	CASSLSIGENLHF
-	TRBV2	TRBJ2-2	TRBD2	TGTGCCAGCAGTCCCGGGACTAGCGGTACCGGGGAGCTGTTTTTT	CASSPGTSGTGELFF
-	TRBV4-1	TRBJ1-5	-	TGCGCCAGCAGCCAAGAAGGGGATTCTCAGCCCCAGCATTTT	CASSQEGDSQPQHF
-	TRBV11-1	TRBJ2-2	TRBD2	TGTGCCAGCAGCTTAGACTCCGGACTAGCGGGCAACACCGGGGAGCTGTTTTTT	CASSLDSGLAGNTGELFF
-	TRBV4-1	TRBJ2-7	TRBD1	TGCGCCAGCAGCCAATCCTTAACAGGGGGCTCCTACGAGCAGTACTTC	CASSQSLTGGSYEQYF
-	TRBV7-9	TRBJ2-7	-	TGTGCCAGCAGGCCACAGTCGAACTACGAGCAGTACTTC	CASRPQSNYEQYF
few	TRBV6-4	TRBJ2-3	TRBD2	TGTGCCAGCAGTGACCATAGCGGGGGAGACACAGATACGCAGTATTTT	CASSDHSGGDTDTQYF
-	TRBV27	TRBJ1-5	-	TGTGCCACCGCTGACCTAGGCAATCAGCCCCAGCATTTT	CATADLGNQPQHF
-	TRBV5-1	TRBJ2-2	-	TGCGCCAGCAGCTTGGAGGCGGGTTTTACCGGGGAGCTGTTTTTT	CASSLEAGFTGELFF
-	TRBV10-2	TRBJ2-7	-	TGCGCCAGCAGTGCCGAAGACAGGATCCTGGACGAGCAGTACTTC	CASSAEDRILDEQYF
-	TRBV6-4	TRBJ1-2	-	TGTGCCAGCAGCCCAGCAGGCTTCGGCTATGGCTACACCTTC	CASSPAGFGYGYTF
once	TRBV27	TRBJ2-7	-	TGTGCCAGCAGTTTAGGCGGGATCTCCTACGAGCAGTACTTC	CASSLGGISYEQYF
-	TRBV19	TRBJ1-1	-	TGTGCCAGTAGTACCCCGGGTTCCACCCAACCTTTCTTT	CASSTPGSTQPFF
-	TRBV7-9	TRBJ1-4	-	TGTGCCAGCCGGGGGATAACTAATGAAAAACTGTTTTTT	CASRGITNEKLFF
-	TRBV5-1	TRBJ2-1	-	TGCGCCAGCAGCGACAGTAGCTCCTATTACAATGAGCAGTTCTTC	CASSDSSSYYNEQFF
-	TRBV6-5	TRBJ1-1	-	TGTGCCAGCATTGGCCCCGGGACTGAAGCTTTCTTT	CASIGPGTEAFF
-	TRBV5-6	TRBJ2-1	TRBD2	TGTGCCAGCAGCTTGGTGACGGGGGGGCTCTACAATGAGCAGTTCTTC	CASSLVTGGLYNEQFF
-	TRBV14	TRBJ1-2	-	TGTGCCAGCAGCCCTACGACAGTCCTTTACCCTAACTATGGCTACACCTTC	CASSPTTVLYPNYGYTF
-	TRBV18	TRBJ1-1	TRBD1	TGTGCCAGCTCAGACAGGGGAGGTCGTACGAACACTGAAGCTTTCTTT	CASSDRGGRTNTEAFF
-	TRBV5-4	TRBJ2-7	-	TGTGCCAGCAGCTTGTTCGGCGAGCAGTACTTC	CASSLFGEQYF
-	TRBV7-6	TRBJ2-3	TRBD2	TGTGCCAGCAGCCCCACCCCTGGACTAGCCCTCCTTGCAACGGGCACAGATACGCAGTATTTT	CASSPTPGLALLATGTDTQYF
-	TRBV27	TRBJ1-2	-	TGTGCCAGCAGTCTGGCGAGCGGGGGGGCTAACTATGGCTACACCTTC	CASSLASGGANYGYTF
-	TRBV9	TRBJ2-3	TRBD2	TGTGCCAGCAGCGACCCTCTAGCGGGGGGTCCTCGCACAGATACGCAGTATTTT	CASSDPLAGGPRTDTQYF
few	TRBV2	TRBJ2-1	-	TGTGCCAGCGACAGCTGGATGGATGAGCAGTTCTTC	CASDSWMDEQFF
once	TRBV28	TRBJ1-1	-	TGTGCCAGCAGTCCTGGGCCGAACACTGAAGCTTTCTTT	CASSPGPNTEAFF
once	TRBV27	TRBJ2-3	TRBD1	TGTGCCAGCAGGCCTACGGGACAGTACACAGATACGCAGTATTTT	CASRPTGQYTDTQYF
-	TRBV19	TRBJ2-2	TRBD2	TGTGCCAGTAGCGCGGGGGGCCCGAACACCGGGGAGCTGTTTTTT	CASSAGGPNTGELFF
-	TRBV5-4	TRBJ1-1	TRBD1	TGTGCCTCACAGGGGGCGGAGAACACTGAAGCTTTCTTT	CASQGAENTEAFF
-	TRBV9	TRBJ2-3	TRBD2	TGTGCCAGCAGCGGACCACTAGCGGGCACAGATACGCAGTATTTT	CASSGPLAGTDTQYF
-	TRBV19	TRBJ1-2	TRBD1	TGTGCCAGTAGCTCGGGACAGGGGGCCTATGGCTACACCTTC	CASSSGQGAYGYTF
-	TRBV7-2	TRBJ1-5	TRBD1	TGTGCCAGCAGCTCTGGGACAGACGATCAGCCCCAGCATTTT	CASSSGTDDQPQHF
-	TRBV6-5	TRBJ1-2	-	TGTGCCAGCAGTTTAACCTCGGTCGCGGGGCTTGGCTACACCTTC	CASSLTSVAGLGYTF
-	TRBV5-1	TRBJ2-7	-	TGCGCCAGCAGCCAGGACCGAGGGCCCTACGAGCAGTACTTC	CASSQDRGPYEQYF
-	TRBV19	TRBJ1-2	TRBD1	TGTGCCAGTAGTCGGGACAGGGGCCTTAACTATGGCTACACCTTC	CASSRDRGLNYGYTF
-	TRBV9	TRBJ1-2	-	TGTGCCAGCAGCGCCCAATATGGCTACACCTTC	CASSAQYGYTF
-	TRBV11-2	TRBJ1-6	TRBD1	TGTGCCAGCAGCCAGTCGGAGGACAGGGGAGTAAACAATTCACCCCTCCACTTT	CASSQSEDRGVNNSPLHF
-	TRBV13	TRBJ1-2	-	TGTGCCAGCAGCACCGAGGGGGGGACCCCTTTCTATGGCTACACCTTC	CASSTEGGTPFYGYTF
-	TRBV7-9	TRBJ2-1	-	TGTGCCAGCAGCCCGGACAGACCTATTGAGTTCTTC	CASSPDRPIEFF
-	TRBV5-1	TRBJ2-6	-	TGCGCCAGCAGCTTGGATCCGGGAATAGTCTCTGGGGCCAACGTCCTGACTTTC	CASSLDPGIVSGANVLTF
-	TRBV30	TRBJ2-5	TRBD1	TGTGCCTGGAGTACCGACCGGGACAGACAGGTAGAGGTGGAGACCCAGTACTTC	CAWSTDRDRQVEVETQYF
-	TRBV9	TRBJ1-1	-	TGTGCCAGCAGCGTAGGTGACGGCCCGGATCAGGTCACTGAAGCTTTCTTT	CASSVGDGPDQVTEAFF
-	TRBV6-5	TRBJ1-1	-	TGTGCCAGCAGTTACGGAGGGGACGGGAACACTGAAGCTTTCTTT	CASSYGGDGNTEAFF